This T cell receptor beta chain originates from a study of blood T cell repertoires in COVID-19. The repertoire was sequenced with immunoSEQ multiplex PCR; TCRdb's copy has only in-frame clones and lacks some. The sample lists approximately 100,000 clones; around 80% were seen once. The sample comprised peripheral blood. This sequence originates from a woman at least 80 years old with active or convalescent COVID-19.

The CDR3 DNA is TGCAGCGTTTCCGACAGGGCCTACGAGCAGTACTTC. Translation: CSVSDRAYEQYF. V is TRBV29-1 and J is TRBJ2-7, with 7 positions matching TRBD1. The germline V gene encodes CDR1 SQVTM and CDR2 ANQGSEA. V was clipped by 5 bases and J by 2 bases; unmatched bases: 3. CDR3 length: 12 amino acids.